What follows are 23 T cell receptor beta chains derived from one specimen sequenced in a study of blood T cells in healthy people across ages. Alongside a J-beta primer mix, a sample-barcoded 5' primer served in a second PCR lasting roughly 7 to 11 cycles. TCRdb used MiXCR to reprocess the 5' RACE reads, holding one entry per CDR3 protein. The sample shows about 1.4 million distinct CDR3 sequences, around 59% of them seen only once. The sample consisted of blood. These receptors were obtained from a man younger than 35 in good health.

The J gene is TRBJ2-7, the V gene TRBV25-1; 10 bases align to TRBD2. Germline CDR1 is MGHDK and CDR2 is SYGVNS. The length of the CDR3 is 14 residues. The ends lost 2 bases at V and 4 bases at J; junction bases unmatched: 2. Here the CDR3 reads CASSEPGLAYEQYF. Written as DNA, the CDR3 is TGTGCCAGCAGTGAACCGGGACTAGCGTACGAGCAGTACTTC.

V is TRBV6-2 or TRBV6-3 and J is TRBJ1-5; weak D call: TRBD1 (5 bases). The CDR3 runs 12 residues. CDR1 MNHEY and CDR2 SVGEGT come from the germline V gene. V gave up 5 bases and J gave up 9 bases, with 11 bases separating them. CDR3 loop: CASSGGVRPQHF. The CDR3 coding sequence is TGTGCCAGCAGTGGAGGGGTACGGCCCCAGCATTTT.

V usage is TRBV7-2 and J usage is TRBJ2-3; 16 bases map to TRBD2. The CDR3 is 17 amino acids. In germline, CDR1 is SGHTA, CDR2 FQGNSA. Trimming took 3 bases from V and 4 from J; bases not matched to a gene: 4. The CDR3 DNA sequence: TGTGCCAGCAGCTTTGGGGGGACTAGCGGGAGGGCAGATACGCAGTATTTT. Its protein is CASSFGGTSGRADTQYF.

The chain couples TRBV2 to TRBJ1-2; D may be TRBD1 (5 bases). Germline loops: CDR1 SNHLY, CDR2 FYNNEI. The CDR3 sequence is 15 residues long. The V end was cut by 4 bases, the J end by 2 bases, with 14 bases between. The DNA of the CDR3 is TGTGCCAGCAGTGTCGGGGGATTGGCCAACTATGGCTACACCTTC. Translating it yields CASSVGGLANYGYTF.

J is TRBJ1-3 and V is TRBV4-3; D is perhaps TRBD1 (6 bases). Deletions cut 0 bases from V and 3 bases from J, with 15 bases between. The CDR3 is made up of 17 amino acids. Germline loops: CDR1 LGHNA, CDR2 YSLEER. The CDR3, as DNA: TGCGCCAGCAGCCAAGATCGTGGCAGGGGTGGTGGAAACACCATATATTTT. It encodes CASSQDRGRGGGNTIYF.

This rearrangement joins TRBV27 to TRBJ2-1, with D possibly TRBD1 on 5 matching bases. Trimming took 5 bases from V and 0 from J, leaving 11 bases between them. Germline values: CDR1 MNHEY, CDR2 SMNVEV (reference sequence). The CDR3 runs to 15 residues. The CDR3 DNA is TGTGCCAGCAGTCTACAGGAGAGCTCCTACAATGAGCAGTTCTTC. Amino acids: CASSLQESSYNEQFF.

V and J are TRBV10-3 and TRBJ2-6; D not certain. The CDR3 covers 14 residues. Germline values: CDR1 ENHRY, CDR2 SYGVKD. V lost 7 bases, J lost 0 bases, and 7 bases lay in between. The CDR3 spells CAIMAGSGANVLTF. In DNA form, the CDR3 reads TGTGCCATCATGGCTGGCTCTGGGGCCAACGTCCTGACTTTC.

The chain couples TRBV20-1 to TRBJ2-5; D is undetermined. This CDR3 has 10 residues. Germline V lookup: CDR1 DFQATT, CDR2 SNEGSKA (reference sequence). The CDR3 spells CSAGLETQYF. The CDR3 DNA reads as TGCAGCGCCGGCCTGGAGACCCAGTACTTC.

This clonotype appeared a single time. V and J are TRBV20-1 and TRBJ2-3; D is unresolved. V lost 3 bases and J 0 bases, leaving 16 bases between the germline ends. The CDR3 spans 16 residues. Germline V gives CDR1 DFQATT, CDR2 SNEGSKA (reference sequence). CDR3 region: CSASGPQATSTDTQYF. The CDR3 DNA follows: TGCAGTGCTAGCGGTCCCCAAGCAACTAGCACAGATACGCAGTATTTT.

This clonotype was counted between two and nine times. The chain carries TRBV6-2 or TRBV6-3 and TRBJ1-2; unclear D gene. Germline V CDR1 and CDR2: MNHEY, SVGEGT. The CDR3 runs 13 residues. The V and J ends lost 4 bases and 6 bases respectively, with 12 bases between them. The CDR3 reads CASSSPRSDGYTF. Here the CDR3 DNA reads TGTGCCAGCAGTTCCCCACGTTCCGATGGCTACACCTTC.

This clonotype appeared a few times. The gene calls are TRBV29-1 and TRBJ2-7; TRBD1 or TRBD2 may be the D gene (5 bases each). V lost 5 bases and J 5 bases, leaving 10 bases between the germline ends. Germline CDR1 and CDR2: SQVTM and ANQGSEA. CDR3 length: 11 amino acids. This CDR3 is CSVRGVHEQYF. The CDR3 region has the DNA TGCAGCGTTAGGGGAGTCCACGAGCAGTACTTC.

As DNA, the CDR3 is TGTGCCAGCAGTGCCATCTTTAGCCCCTACGAGCAGTACTTC. Protein sequence: CASSAIFSPYEQYF. This chain uses TRBV25-1 with TRBJ2-7; no clear D. The CDR3 consists of 14 residues. CDR1 MGHDK and CDR2 SYGVNS come from the germline V gene. With 4 bases removed from V and 2 bases from J, the gap between germline ends came to 12 bases.

This clonotype appeared a few times. DNA of the CDR3: TGCGCCAGCAGCCAAGGGGGGTCTACTGAAGCTTTCTTT. It yields the protein CASSQGGSTEAFF. The genes are TRBV4-1 and TRBJ1-1; D is possibly TRBD1 (5 bases). V lost 1 base and J 5 bases, leaving 8 bases between the germline ends. This CDR3 comprises 13 residues. The germline CDR1 and CDR2 sequences are MGHRA and YSYEKL.

This clonotype was detected only a few times. The V and J genes are TRBV29-1 and TRBJ2-5, with 7 bases that match TRBD1. There are 12 residues in the CDR3. V gave up 4 bases and J gave up 6 bases; unmatched junction bases: 5. Looked up from germline, CDR1 is SQVTM and CDR2 is ANQGSEA. CDR3 bases: TGCAGCGTTGGCCGGACAGGCCAGACCCAGTACTTC. It specifies CSVGRTGQTQYF.

The chain employs TRBV7-9 and TRBJ2-1; D gene ambiguous. CDR3 length: 13 amino acids. V was pared by 1 base and J by 5 bases, with 6 bases between. Germline V gene lookup returns CDR1 SEHNR and CDR2 FQNEAQ (reference sequence). The CDR3 DNA is TGTGCCAGCAGCTTAGTTGACCACAATGAGCAGTTCTTC. The encoded protein is CASSLVDHNEQFF.

This chain joins TRBV6-5 and TRBJ1-2; TRBD1 matches 9 bases. The V gene's germline CDR1 is MNHEY and CDR2 SVGAGI. Germline trimming cut 6 bases from V and 8 bases from J; bases unmatched to any gene: 7. This CDR3 has 13 amino acids. This CDR3 is CASRKGQGSGYTF. Written as DNA, the CDR3 is TGTGCCAGCAGGAAAGGACAGGGGTCGGGCTACACCTTC.

The rearrangement links TRBV27 to TRBJ2-3; 9 nucleotides line up with TRBD2. The germline V gene has CDR1 MNHEY and CDR2 SMNVEV (reference sequence). J was trimmed by 5 bases and V by 3 bases; bases with no gene match: 9. This CDR3 region has 16 residues. The CDR3 bases are TGTGCCAGCAGTTTGGGAGTTAGCGGGAGTAAAGATACGCAGTATTTT. Encoded protein: CASSLGVSGSKDTQYF.

V and J are TRBV7-9 and TRBJ2-5; D tentatively fits TRBD1 or TRBD2 (5 bases each). Germline V gives CDR1 SEHNR, CDR2 FQNEAQ (reference sequence). Deletions cut 8 bases from V and 2 bases from J, with 15 bases between. The CDR3 length is 14 residues. CDR3 coding DNA: TGTGCCAGCGAAGGGACCGCACAACAAGAGACCCAGTACTTC. Its translation is CASEGTAQQETQYF. Full variable domain (remainder filled in from reference TRBV7-9 and TRBJ2-5): DTGVSQNPRHKITKRGQNVTFRCDPISEHNRLYWYRQTLGQGPEFLTYFQNEAQLEKSRLLSDRFSAERPKGSFSTLEIQRTEQGDSAMYLCASEGTAQQETQYFGPGTRLLVL.

This clonotype was found a few times. The chain uses TRBV29-1 and TRBJ2-1; 10 bases agree with TRBD1. Trimming removed 7 bases from V and 3 bases from J; junction bases left unmatched: 3. Germline V lookup: CDR1 SQVTM, CDR2 ANQGSEA. CDR3 length: 13 residues. The CDR3 spells CSGGQGSYNEQFF. The DNA for the CDR3 is TGCAGCGGGGGACAGGGGAGCTACAATGAGCAGTTCTTC.

V is TRBV29-1 and J is TRBJ2-1; D may match TRBD1 or TRBD2 (5 bases each). V lost 4 bases and J 3 bases, leaving 13 bases between the germline ends. Germline CDR1 and CDR2: SQVTM and ANQGSEA. The CDR3 sequence is 14 residues long. Here the CDR3 DNA reads TGCAGCGTTGTTAGGGGAGATGTCTACAATGAGCAGTTCTTC. It specifies CSVVRGDVYNEQFF.

This clonotype was counted a single time. The chain links TRBV6-6 to TRBJ2-2; D is unclear. Looked up from germline, CDR1 is MNHNY and CDR2 is SVGAGI (reference sequence). This CDR3 contains 13 residues. V dropped 5 bases and J dropped 4 bases, with 8 bases sitting between them. CDR3 DNA sequence: TGTGCCAGCAGTGACGAGGCCACCGGGGAGCTGTTTTTT. Residues: CASSDEATGELFF.

This clonotype has more than one count but fewer than ten. This chain uses TRBV27 with TRBJ2-7, with D unresolved. V lost 5 bases to trimming and J lost 3 bases, with 14 bases between them. The length of the CDR3 is 14 residues. CDR1 and CDR2 (germline): MNHEY, SMNVEV (reference sequence). CDR3 sequence reads: CASSPPLRLYEQYF. CDR3 DNA: TGTGCCAGCAGTCCACCCCTACGCCTCTACGAGCAGTACTTC.

The rearrangement joins TRBV10-3 to TRBJ2-6; TRBD1 might be the D (6 bases). Deletions cut 6 bases from V and 1 base from J, with 16 bases between. From germline, CDR1 is ENHRY and CDR2 SYGVKD. The CDR3 runs 17 residues. In DNA form, the CDR3 reads TGTGCCATCAGCAACCCGACAGGAGTATCTGGGGCCAACGTCCTGACTTTC. Translation gives CAISNPTGVSGANVLTF.